Following are 5 T cell receptor beta chains from one sample sequenced in a study of identical twins. TCRdb redid the calling of the 5' RACE reads with MiXCR, one entry per CDR3 protein. Of roughly 690,000 distinct CDR3 sequences listed, 5.5% to 6.5% are singletons. The sequencing sample was made of naive T cells sorted from blood. These receptors were collected from a man aged 18 to 30 in good health.

This clonotype has ten or more counts. This sequence joins TRBV6-5 and TRBJ2-3; tentatively, D is TRBD2 (7 bases). The CDR3 consists of 18 residues. The V and J ends lost 2 bases and 3 bases respectively, with 21 bases between them. Germline V gene lookup returns CDR1 MNHEY and CDR2 SVGAGI. As DNA, the CDR3 is TGTGCCAGCAGTTACCGAATCCCACCTGCGGGGGCAACAGATACGCAGTATTTT. It specifies CASSYRIPPAGATDTQYF.

This clonotype appeared many times. The genes are TRBV12-3 or TRBV12-4 and TRBJ1-5, with D possibly TRBD1 on 5 matching bases. V was cut by 5 bases and J by 5 bases, with 16 bases left in between. The CDR3 length is 15 residues. Here the CDR3 reads CASSLTANGDQPQHF. In DNA, the CDR3 is TGTGCCAGCAGTCTGACAGCGAACGGGGATCAGCCCCAGCATTTT.

This clonotype was seen many times. The V call is TRBV28, the J call TRBJ2-1; 9 bases fit TRBD1. Germline V CDR1 and CDR2: MDHEN, SYDVKM. CDR3 length: 16 amino acids. The V and J ends lost 2 bases and 7 bases, in that order; junction bases with no gene match: 9. The CDR3 DNA follows: TGTGCCAGCAGTTTAGCTTTGTGGGACAGGGAAAATGAGCAGTTCTTC. As protein: CASSLALWDRENEQFF.

Notes on this clonotype: Sequence at one end of the junction differs from germline and may be a read error. CDR3 in amino acids: CASIQRGLPGGNIQSF. CDR3 nucleotide sequence: TGTGCCAGCATCCAACGGGGCCTACCGGGAGGAAACATTCAGTCCTTC. The chain employs TRBV28 and TRBJ2-4; TRBD2 matches at 7 bases. This CDR3 region has 16 residues. The V gene's germline CDR1 is MDHEN and CDR2 SYDVKM.

This clonotype was counted between two and nine times. This rearrangement joins TRBV6-5 to TRBJ2-1; 14 positions agree with TRBD2. This CDR3 spans 16 amino acids. J gave up 6 bases and V 4 bases, and 5 bases lay outside the gene matches. CDR1 and CDR2 from the germline V gene are MNHEY and SVGAGI. CDR3 in DNA: TGTGCCAGCAGTTTGACGACTAGCGGGAGGGTCAATGAGCAGTTCTTC. Translated, it gives CASSLTTSGRVNEQFF.